Sequencing of this T cell receptor beta chain was carried out in a study of regulatory T cells in long-lasting Graves disease. The V end lost 6 bases, the J end lost 8 bases, and 13 bases lay between the germline ends. CDR1 DFQATT and CDR2 SNEGSKA come from the germline V gene (reference sequence). There are 11 residues in the CDR3. Researchers made TCR beta libraries by using iRepertoire HTBI primers and running Arm-PCR on CDR3 regions. TCRdb reanalysed the multiplex PCR reads using MiXCR and keeps one entry per CDR3 protein. The table includes roughly 360,000 distinct CDR3 sequences, roughly 25% detected once. This clonotype was seen only a few times. Its antigen is unidentified. The time point was: persistent/refractory GD, antithyroid drugs over 5 years with positive TRAb. PBMCs provided the RNA from which the TCR library was made. Study-wide points: A limited number of samples was an acknowledged limitation.

The V call is TRBV20-1, the J call TRBJ1-1; no clear D gene. The sequenced sample was peripheral blood mononuclear cells (PBMCs), obtained when the disease was refractory, from a patient treated with antithyroid drugs. The TCR sequence derives from a woman aged 40 to 50 with Graves disease. The CDR3 region is CSARGVGEAFF. The DNA of the CDR3 is TGCAGTGCGCGAGGCGTAGGGGAAGCTTTCTTT.